This T cell receptor beta chain was observed in a study of blood T cell repertoires in COVID-19. Study details: The study drew acute and convalescent COVID-19 samples from the United States, Italy and Spain. T cells, B-cell-depleted T cells, or PBMCs provided the cDNA or gDNA that served as material.

Generated by immunoSEQ multiplex PCR, the TCRdb table keeps only in-frame clones and is missing some. Here the sample spans about 99,000 clones, over 75% being singletons. Germline CDR1 ENHRY, CDR2 SYGVKD. With V trimmed by 6 bases and J by 0 bases, 8 bases remained unmatched. This CDR3 spans 15 amino acids. This clone was counted a single time. This chain joins TRBV10-3 and TRBJ2-7; the match to TRBD2 covers 7 bases. Sequencing was carried out using peripheral blood. This receptor was identified in a human donor in a cohort sampled during active or convalescent COVID-19. The CDR3, as DNA: TGTGCCATCAGGGGGGGGGACTCAAACTCCTACGAGCAGTACTTC. Translation: CAIRGGDSNSYEQYF.